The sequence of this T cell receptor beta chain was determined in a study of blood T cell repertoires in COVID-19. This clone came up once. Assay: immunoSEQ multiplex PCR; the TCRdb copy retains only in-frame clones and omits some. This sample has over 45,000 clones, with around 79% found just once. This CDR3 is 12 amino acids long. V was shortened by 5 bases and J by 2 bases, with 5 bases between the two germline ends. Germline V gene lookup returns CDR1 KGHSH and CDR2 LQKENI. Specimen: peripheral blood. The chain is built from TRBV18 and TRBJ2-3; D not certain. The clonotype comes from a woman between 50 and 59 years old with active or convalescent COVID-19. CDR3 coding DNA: TGTGCCAGCTCATCTTCCACAGATACGCAGTATTTT. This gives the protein CASSSSTDTQYF. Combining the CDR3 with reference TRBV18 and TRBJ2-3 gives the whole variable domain NAGVMQNPRHLVRRRGQEARLRCSPMKGHSHVYWYRQLPEEGLKFMVYLQKENIIDESGMPKERFSAEFPKEGPSILRIQQVVRGDSAAYFCASSSSTDTQYFGPGTRLTVL.